Listed here are 11 T cell receptor gamma chains from one sample, sequenced in a study of intestinal T cells in coeliac disease. Each case's genomic DNA was extracted from ten roughly 5.2-µm formalin-fixed paraffin-embedded scrolls. LymphoTrack primers amplified TRG sequences from about 0.2 ug of biopsy DNA. TCRdb re-identified clones in the multiplex PCR reads via CATT. The data contain just under 900 gamma-chain clones, 40% to 50% of them singletons. Specimen: a duodenal biopsy. These receptors were obtained from a human donor with celiac disease.

The J gene is TRGJ1 or TRGJ2, the V gene TRGV9. The V segment lost 12 bases and the J segment 7 bases; nucleotides outside the gene matches: 24. The CDR3 is 15 residues long. Germline lookup yields CDR1 GITISATS and CDR2 ISYDGTV (reference sequence). For the CDR3, the DNA is TGTGCCCTTATGGGAGGTGAGCCGACGTTGTATAAGAAACTCTTT. This codes for CALMGGEPTLYKKLF.

This clone has more than one count but fewer than ten. The chain links TRGV11 to TRGJP1. TRGV11 is designated an ORF whose function remains uncertain. This CDR3 comprises 18 residues. Trimming removed 2 bases from V and 7 bases from J; junction bases left unmatched: 16. The CDR3 bases are TGTGCCTGCTGGATTAGGCTCTCTAATATACCACTTGGTTGGTTCAAGATATTT. It codes for CACWIRLSNIPLGWFKIF.

This clone appeared a few times. This DNA translates differently at residue 9 from the TCRdb protein, which is that of a much larger clone; a read error is likely, and the protein shown is the DNA's own translation. This chain connects TRGV11 to TRGJP1. TRGV11 is known as an ORF, though its function is uncertain. V gave up 1 base and J gave up 1 base; unmatched junction bases: 6. The CDR3 extends over 17 amino acids. The CDR3 is CACWIRHWCTTGWFKIF. The CDR3 DNA follows: TGTGCCTGCTGGATTAGGCATTGGTGTACCACTGGTTGGTTCAAGATATTT.

About this clone: The likely explanation is a read error, given a far larger clone one base away. The same CDR3 arises from other DNA sequences in this sample as well. In nucleotides, the CDR3 is TGTGCCACCTGGGACAACTATTATAAGAAACTCTTT. Its protein is CATWDNYYKKLF. The rearrangement uses TRGV2 and TRGJ1 or TRGJ2. The CDR3 has 12 residues. Germline trimming cut 3 bases from V and 4 bases from J; bases unmatched to any gene: 3. Germline assignment: CDR1 EGSNGY and CDR2 YDSYNSKV.

This clone appeared a few times. Since a far larger clone is one base different, this is likely a read error. Other DNA variants within this sample encode the same CDR3. V and J are TRGV10 and TRGJ1 or TRGJ2. TRGV10 is given ORF status, its function remaining uncertain. This CDR3 has 13 amino acids. The CDR3 DNA reads TGTGCTGCGTGGGGGTCCAATTACTATAAGAAACTCTTT. This translates into CAAWGSNYYKKLF.

V is TRGV10 and J is TRGJ1 or TRGJ2. TRGV10 is noted as an ORF with a role that remains uncertain. This CDR3 contains 9 residues. CDR3 residues: CARIPKKLF. In DNA, the CDR3 is TGTGCGCGCATTCCCAAGAAACTCTTT.

The rearrangement joins TRGV9 to TRGJ1 or TRGJ2. Germline CDR1 GITISATS, CDR2 ISYDGTV (reference sequence). The CDR3 consists of 13 residues. V lost 12 bases to trimming and J lost 3 bases; unmatched junction nucleotides: 14. The CDR3 DNA reads TGTGCCCTTGTGGGAGGACCTTATTATAAGAAACTCTTT. It specifies CALVGGPYYKKLF.

This clone is large. The chain links TRGV10 to TRGJ1 or TRGJ2. TRGV10 is identified as an open reading frame with a role that is uncertain. This CDR3 has 11 residues. Trimming took 8 bases from V and 11 from J; bases not matched to a gene: 10. CDR3: CAAWDYFEKLF. The DNA for the CDR3 is TGTGCTGCGTGGGATTATTTTGAGAAACTCTTT.

This clone was recorded a few times. V gene TRGV4 combines with J gene TRGJ1 or TRGJ2. The CDR3 is 12 amino acids. The germline V gene has CDR1 EGSTGY and CDR2 YDSYTSSV. Unmatched junction bases numbered 6, after V lost 2 bases and J lost 8 bases. CDR3 protein: CATWDVPHKKLF. The CDR3 DNA sequence: TGTGCCACCTGGGATGTCCCGCATAAGAAACTCTTT.

This clone was observed a few times. The V gene is TRGV8, the J gene TRGJ1 or TRGJ2. The CDR3 has 11 residues. CDR1 is VENAVY and CDR2 is YDSYNSRV in the germline V gene. For the CDR3, the DNA is TGTGCACCTGGGGAATATTATAAGAAACTCTTT. Residues: CAPGEYYKKLF.

The chain links TRGV9 to TRGJ1 or TRGJ2. The CDR3 covers 15 residues. Unmatched junction bases numbered 17, after V lost 8 bases and J lost 4 bases. CDR1 GITISATS and CDR2 ISYDGTV come from the germline V gene (reference sequence). CDR3 residues: CALSDPVYLYYKKLF. The CDR3 DNA is TGTGCCTTGTCGGACCCCGTATATTTGTATTATAAGAAACTCTTT.